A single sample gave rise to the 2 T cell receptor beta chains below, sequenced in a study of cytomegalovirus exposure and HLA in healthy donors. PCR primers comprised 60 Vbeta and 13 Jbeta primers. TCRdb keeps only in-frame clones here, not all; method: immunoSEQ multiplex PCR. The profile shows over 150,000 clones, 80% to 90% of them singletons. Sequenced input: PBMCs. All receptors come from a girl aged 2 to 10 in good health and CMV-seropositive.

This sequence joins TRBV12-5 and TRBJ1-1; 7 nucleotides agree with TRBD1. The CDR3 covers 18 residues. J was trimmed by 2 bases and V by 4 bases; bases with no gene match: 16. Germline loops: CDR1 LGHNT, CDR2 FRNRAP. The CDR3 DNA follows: TGTGCTAGTGGTTCTTTGGGGCCGGGGACAGAGGGAAACACTGAAGCTTTCTTT. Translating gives CASGSLGPGTEGNTEAFF.

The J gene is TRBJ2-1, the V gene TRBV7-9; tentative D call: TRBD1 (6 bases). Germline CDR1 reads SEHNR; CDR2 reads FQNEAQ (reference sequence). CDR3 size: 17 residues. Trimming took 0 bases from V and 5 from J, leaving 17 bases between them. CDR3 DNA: TGTGCCAGCAGCTTAGCTTTCCGGACAGCGTCAAACAATGAGCAGTTCTTC. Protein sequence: CASSLAFRTASNNEQFF.